This T cell receptor (beta chain) is drawn from a study of shared clonotypes between healthy human individuals. A remark on this clone: Its matching antigen is unknown.

CDR3 length: 18 amino acids. Germline V gene data show CDR1 as MDHEN and CDR2 as SYDVKM. J gave up 2 bases and V 5 bases, and 15 bases lay outside the gene matches. An assay was performed, and its level was deep. The method was immunoSEQ multiplex PCR; TCRdb's version includes in-frame clones alone and lacks a portion of them. Among 2 million to 2.5 million clones listed, approximately 95% were seen once. The study's findings and limits: Roughly 5% was the fraction of naive CD4 clonotypes found shared across a handful of donors. Limitation of the genetic and exposure-history diversity represented came from the few donors.

Sequencing used naive CD4+ T cells from PBMCs. Subset here: CD45RA+ positively selected. The sequence came from a man in his late teens or twenties in good health. Some clones in this sample may be carry-over from other donors' samples. This chain joins TRBV28 and TRBJ2-5; TRBD2 matches 9 bases. Here the CDR3 reads CASSPNSGTSREQETQYF. DNA for the CDR3: TGTGCCAGCAGTCCGAATTCCGGGACTAGCAGGGAACAAGAGACCCAGTACTTC.